This TCR beta chain stems from a study of T-cell memory formation after mild COVID-19. Study-level points and caveats: Clones shrinking between day 15 and 85 showed a balanced CD4/CD8 split, and those that grew later tilted toward CD4+.

Turning to this clonotype: Its target is unknown.

The germline V gene has CDR1 SGHRS and CDR2 YFSETQ. The V end lost 4 bases, the J end lost 1 base, and 12 bases lay between the germline ends. This CDR3 has 16 residues. UMIs and sample barcodes were carried by the TCR alpha and TCR beta cDNA libraries that 5'RACE produced using constant-segment primers. A single record per CDR3 protein comes from TCRdb applying MiXCR to the 5' RACE reads. The sample has about 180,000 distinct CDR3 sequences, roughly 18% seen once. The chain uses TRBV5-1 and TRBJ2-6; maybe TRBD1 (6 bases). The material sequenced was PBMCs or a T cell subset sorted from them (not recorded which). The TCR sequence derives from a man aged 18 to 29 who had mild COVID-19 (a few samples of this study predate the infection). Cell type and time point are not known. The CDR3 region has the DNA TGCGCCAGCAGCCCGGGACACTTTTCTGGGGCCAACGTCCTGACTTTC. This translates into CASSPGHFSGANVLTF.